These T cell receptor beta chains were read from a single sample in a study of T-cell reconstitution after alpha-beta-depleted transplantation in children. Via MiXCR, TCRdb re-called the PCR reads, giving one row per CDR3 protein. The data hold around 230,000 distinct CDR3 sequences, with roughly 15% observed a single time. Sequencing used PBMCs, mostly from graft donor cells, obtained 360 days after TCRalphabeta/CD19-depleted stem cell transplant. The receptors were gathered from a male patient between 2 and 15 years old who had a stem cell transplant for acute lymphoblastic leukemia, so the T cells may come from the graft donor. Each CDR3 is given with its conserved first and last residue. The D gene is left open where the match is weak. Clone size appears in some rows only: once, few, many, or a class for an expanded clone.

cdr3_length: 18; v_call: TRBV6-5; d_call: TRBD1; clone_size: -; j_call: TRBJ2-6; cdr3_nt: TGTGCCTGCAGTTCACAGGGGATTATCGGCTCTGGGGCCAACGTCCTGACTTTC; cdr3_aa: CACSSQGIIGSGANVLTF
cdr3_length: 16; v_call: TRBV12-3/TRBV12-4; d_call: -; clone_size: many; j_call: TRBJ2-1; cdr3_nt: TGTGCCAGCTTGCCAGGCTCCTTGAGCTCCTACAATGAGCAGTTCTTC; cdr3_aa: CASLPGSLSSYNEQFF
cdr3_length: 13; v_call: TRBV25-1; d_call: -; clone_size: -; j_call: TRBJ1-3; cdr3_nt: TGTGCCAGCAGTGTTCTCTCTGGAAACACCATATATTTT; cdr3_aa: CASSVLSGNTIYF
cdr3_length: 15; v_call: TRBV4-1; d_call: -; clone_size: few; j_call: TRBJ2-7; cdr3_nt: TGCGCCAGCAGCAGCCGACAGTCTGGAAACTACGAGCAGTACTTC; cdr3_aa: CASSSRQSGNYEQYF
cdr3_length: 13; v_call: TRBV12-3/TRBV12-4; d_call: -; clone_size: few; j_call: TRBJ1-5; cdr3_nt: TGTGCCAGCAGTCCTAGGGGGGATGCGCCCCAGCATTTT; cdr3_aa: CASSPRGDAPQHF
cdr3_length: 16; v_call: TRBV7-9; d_call: -; clone_size: -; j_call: TRBJ2-7; cdr3_nt: TGTGCCAGCAGCTTAGAATCTTGGGGGGCGAAAGACGAGCAGTACTTC; cdr3_aa: CASSLESWGAKDEQYF
cdr3_length: 17; v_call: TRBV4-3; d_call: -; clone_size: -; j_call: TRBJ2-1; cdr3_nt: TGCGCCAGCAGCCAAGATAAGGAGAGCATGGGGGGAGGTGAGCAGTTCTTC; cdr3_aa: CASSQDKESMGGGEQFF
cdr3_length: 12; v_call: TRBV12-3/TRBV12-4; d_call: TRBD1; clone_size: -; j_call: TRBJ1-5; cdr3_nt: TGTGCCAGCAGTCGACAGGGGCAGCCCCAGCATTTT; cdr3_aa: CASSRQGQPQHF
cdr3_length: 13; v_call: TRBV11-3; d_call: -; clone_size: -; j_call: TRBJ2-1; cdr3_nt: TGTGCCAGCAGCTTCTCACCATTGAATGAGCAGTTCTTC; cdr3_aa: CASSFSPLNEQFF
cdr3_length: 15; v_call: TRBV5-6; d_call: -; clone_size: -; j_call: TRBJ1-2; cdr3_nt: TGTGCCAGCAGCTTGCAGCAGATTGGTGACTATGGCTACACCTTC; cdr3_aa: CASSLQQIGDYGYTF
cdr3_length: 16; v_call: TRBV12-3/TRBV12-4; d_call: TRBD2; clone_size: few; j_call: TRBJ2-3; cdr3_nt: TGTGCCAGCAGCGGACAGAGCGGGGGCGAACCAGATACGCAGTATTTT; cdr3_aa: CASSGQSGGEPDTQYF
cdr3_length: 13; v_call: TRBV5-1; d_call: -; clone_size: few; j_call: TRBJ1-2; cdr3_nt: TGCGCCAGCAGCACCATTGGAGACTATGGCTACACCTTC; cdr3_aa: CASSTIGDYGYTF
cdr3_length: 16; v_call: TRBV10-3; d_call: -; clone_size: -; j_call: TRBJ2-2; cdr3_nt: TGTGCCATCAGTGAGTCTGGGGGGCCGAACACCGGGGAGCTGTTTTTT; cdr3_aa: CAISESGGPNTGELFF
cdr3_length: 14; v_call: TRBV12-3/TRBV12-4; d_call: TRBD1; clone_size: few; j_call: TRBJ1-1; cdr3_nt: TGTGCCAGCGCCCTCCCGACAGGGGGGACTGAAGCTTTCTTT; cdr3_aa: CASALPTGGTEAFF
cdr3_length: 12; v_call: TRBV12-3/TRBV12-4; d_call: -; clone_size: few; j_call: TRBJ1-3; cdr3_nt: TGTGCCAGCAGCCCGACTGGAAACACCATATATTTT; cdr3_aa: CASSPTGNTIYF
cdr3_length: 15; v_call: TRBV20-1; d_call: -; clone_size: -; j_call: TRBJ1-5; cdr3_nt: TGCAGTGCCCACGGCCGGGACGGATATTTTGAGCCCCAGCATTTT; cdr3_aa: CSAHGRDGYFEPQHF
cdr3_length: 15; v_call: TRBV7-9; d_call: -; clone_size: few; j_call: TRBJ1-6; cdr3_nt: TGTGCCAGCAGCTTAGATGAGGGGGTCTATTCACCCCTCCACTTT; cdr3_aa: CASSLDEGVYSPLHF
cdr3_length: 14; v_call: TRBV29-1; d_call: TRBD2; clone_size: many; j_call: TRBJ2-7; cdr3_nt: TGCAGCGTAAAAAGCGGGGGAAGGTCCTACGAGCAGTACTTC; cdr3_aa: CSVKSGGRSYEQYF
cdr3_length: 15; v_call: TRBV5-1; d_call: TRBD2; clone_size: -; j_call: TRBJ2-3; cdr3_nt: TGCGCCAGCAGCCTTAGCGGGGGGGCCCCAGATACGCAGTATTTT; cdr3_aa: CASSLSGGAPDTQYF
cdr3_length: 10; v_call: TRBV28; d_call: -; clone_size: -; j_call: TRBJ2-4; cdr3_nt: TGTGCCAGCAGTTGGGCTCCACAGTACTTC; cdr3_aa: CASSWAPQYF
cdr3_length: 14; v_call: TRBV6-4; d_call: -; clone_size: few; j_call: TRBJ2-5; cdr3_nt: TGTGCCAGCAGGAATAAGGGGGGCCAAGAGACCCAGTACTTC; cdr3_aa: CASRNKGGQETQYF
cdr3_length: 15; v_call: TRBV6-5; d_call: -; clone_size: few; j_call: TRBJ1-2; cdr3_nt: TGTGCCAGCAGTTACGGGACACCGCCTGAGTGGGGCTACACCTTC; cdr3_aa: CASSYGTPPEWGYTF
cdr3_length: 18; v_call: TRBV18; d_call: TRBD1; clone_size: -; j_call: TRBJ2-1; cdr3_nt: TGTGCCAGCTCACCACTCGCGCCGGGACAGGGGGGATCGGGTGAGCAGTTCTTC; cdr3_aa: CASSPLAPGQGGSGEQFF
cdr3_length: 16; v_call: TRBV6-5; d_call: TRBD2; clone_size: few; j_call: TRBJ2-5; cdr3_nt: TGTGCCAGCAGTTACGGGGCGGGAGGGGTGGAAGAGACCCAGTACTTC; cdr3_aa: CASSYGAGGVEETQYF
cdr3_length: 16; v_call: TRBV5-1; d_call: -; clone_size: many; j_call: TRBJ2-5; cdr3_nt: TGCGCCAGCATACAAGGTGGGGGGCAGTACCAAGAGACCCAGTACTTC; cdr3_aa: CASIQGGGQYQETQYF
cdr3_length: 13; v_call: TRBV19; d_call: -; clone_size: -; j_call: TRBJ2-1; cdr3_nt: TGTGCCAGTAGTATAATTCCGGAGGCTGAGCAGTTCTTC; cdr3_aa: CASSIIPEAEQFF
cdr3_length: 16; v_call: TRBV7-2; d_call: -; clone_size: -; j_call: TRBJ2-1; cdr3_nt: TGTGCCAGCAGCTTAGCAGTGCCCAGCTCCTACAATGAGCAGTTCTTC; cdr3_aa: CASSLAVPSSYNEQFF
cdr3_length: 14; v_call: TRBV6-2/TRBV6-3; d_call: -; clone_size: -; j_call: TRBJ2-3; cdr3_nt: TGTGCCAGCAGTTACGGGGGGCGTACAGATACGCAGTATTTT; cdr3_aa: CASSYGGRTDTQYF
cdr3_length: 11; v_call: TRBV20-1; d_call: -; clone_size: few; j_call: TRBJ2-7; cdr3_nt: TGCAGTGCTACCGGACCCTACGAGCAGTACTTC; cdr3_aa: CSATGPYEQYF
cdr3_length: 19; v_call: TRBV7-8; d_call: -; clone_size: few; j_call: TRBJ2-7; cdr3_nt: TGTGCCAGCAGCTTAGCAACCGGGGCAAATTACGGTCTCTCCTACGAGCAGTACTTC; cdr3_aa: CASSLATGANYGLSYEQYF
cdr3_length: 12; v_call: TRBV3-1; d_call: -; clone_size: -; j_call: TRBJ2-1; cdr3_nt: TGTGCCAGCAGCCAAGTAGGGTCTGAGCAGTTCTTC; cdr3_aa: CASSQVGSEQFF
cdr3_length: 16; v_call: TRBV20-1; d_call: TRBD2; clone_size: -; j_call: TRBJ2-3; cdr3_nt: TGCAGTGCTCCCTGGACTAGCGGGGGGGGTTCAGATACGCAGTATTTT; cdr3_aa: CSAPWTSGGGSDTQYF
cdr3_length: 12; v_call: TRBV12-3/TRBV12-4; d_call: TRBD1; clone_size: -; j_call: TRBJ2-7; cdr3_nt: TGTGCCAGTTGTGGGACAGAAGCCGAGCAGTACTTC; cdr3_aa: CASCGTEAEQYF
cdr3_length: 14; v_call: TRBV12-3/TRBV12-4; d_call: -; clone_size: few; j_call: TRBJ1-1; cdr3_nt: TGTGCCAGCAGTTTAGGGGCTGGGGTCCCTGAAGCTTTCTTT; cdr3_aa: CASSLGAGVPEAFF
cdr3_length: 14; v_call: TRBV5-5; d_call: -; clone_size: -; j_call: TRBJ2-5; cdr3_nt: TGTGCCAGCACCCCCGGGGTCTTCCAAGAGACCCAGTACTTC; cdr3_aa: CASTPGVFQETQYF
cdr3_length: 14; v_call: TRBV10-3; d_call: -; clone_size: many; j_call: TRBJ2-7; cdr3_nt: TGTGCCATCAACCCGGACAGTGCATACTACGAGCAGTACTTC; cdr3_aa: CAINPDSAYYEQYF
cdr3_length: 14; v_call: TRBV29-1; d_call: TRBD1; clone_size: -; j_call: TRBJ2-7; cdr3_nt: TGCAGCGTTGAAAGGGGACAGGGCGGTGACGAGCAGTACTTC; cdr3_aa: CSVERGQGGDEQYF
cdr3_length: 17; v_call: TRBV3-1; d_call: -; clone_size: -; j_call: TRBJ2-3; cdr3_nt: TGTGCCAGCAGCCAACCCCAATGGGGGACTCGCACAGATACGCAGTATTTT; cdr3_aa: CASSQPQWGTRTDTQYF
cdr3_length: 15; v_call: TRBV5-1; d_call: -; clone_size: -; j_call: TRBJ2-2; cdr3_nt: TGCGCCAGCAGCTTTCCGGACAGGAACACCGGGGAGCTGTTTTTT; cdr3_aa: CASSFPDRNTGELFF
cdr3_length: 11; v_call: TRBV20-1; d_call: -; clone_size: few; j_call: TRBJ2-7; cdr3_nt: TGCAGTGCGGGCGGATACTACGAGCAGTACTTC; cdr3_aa: CSAGGYYEQYF
cdr3_length: 15; v_call: TRBV7-2; d_call: TRBD2; clone_size: few; j_call: TRBJ2-7; cdr3_nt: TGTGCCAGCAGCCTGGGACTAGCGGGGGTCTACGAGCAGTACTTC; cdr3_aa: CASSLGLAGVYEQYF
cdr3_length: 13; v_call: TRBV29-1; d_call: TRBD1; clone_size: few; j_call: TRBJ1-5; cdr3_nt: TGCAGCGTTAGACAGGGAATCGATCAGCCCCAGCATTTT; cdr3_aa: CSVRQGIDQPQHF
cdr3_length: 16; v_call: TRBV6-5; d_call: TRBD2; clone_size: -; j_call: TRBJ2-7; cdr3_nt: TGTGCCAGCAGTTACAAGGGGCTAGCGGGGTTCTACGAGCAGTACTTC; cdr3_aa: CASSYKGLAGFYEQYF
cdr3_length: 12; v_call: TRBV5-6; d_call: -; clone_size: few; j_call: TRBJ2-2; cdr3_nt: TGTGCCAGCAGCTTGAGGCGCAGGGAGCTGTTTTTT; cdr3_aa: CASSLRRRELFF